This TCR beta chain was sequenced for a study of shared clonotypes between healthy human individuals. Study information: Each donor's CD8 memory used one plate, CD8 naive two, each CD4 subset three. Whole-study results and caveats: The study drew on few donors, limiting represented genetic and exposure-history diversity. Larger estimated richness was generally recorded for naive subsets relative to memory subsets.

For this clone: Its antigen is not identified.

Genomic DNA belonging to each subset was distributed in equal measure over several immunoSEQ plates. Clones were read by immunoSEQ multiplex PCR, and TCRdb kept only the in-frame ones, dropping some. Of approximately 2.5 million clones detected, 90% to 95% appear once; the ten largest clones hold about 0.13%. The TCR originated in a man aged 18-30 years in good health. Sample: naive CD4+ T cells sorted from blood. Stated subset: CD45RA+ positively selected.

CDR3 residues: CASSLEASGPTYEQYF. The CDR3 nucleotides read TGCGCCAGCAGCTTGGAGGCTAGCGGGCCTACCTACGAGCAGTACTTC. V and J are TRBV5-1 and TRBJ2-7; 8 nucleotides align to TRBD2. Trimming took 0 bases from V and 2 from J; bases not matched to a gene: 7. CDR3 length: 16 residues. Germline V gives CDR1 SGHRS, CDR2 YFSETQ.